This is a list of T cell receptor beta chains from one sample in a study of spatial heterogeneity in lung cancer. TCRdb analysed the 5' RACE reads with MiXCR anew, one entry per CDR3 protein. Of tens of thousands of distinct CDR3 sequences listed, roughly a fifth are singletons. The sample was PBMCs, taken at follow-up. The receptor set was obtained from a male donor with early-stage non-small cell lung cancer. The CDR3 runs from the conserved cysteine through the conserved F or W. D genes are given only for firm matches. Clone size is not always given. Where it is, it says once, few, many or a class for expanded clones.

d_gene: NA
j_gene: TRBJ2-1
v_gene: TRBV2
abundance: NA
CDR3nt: TGTGCCAGCAGTGCCGGGACACGGGAAGATGAGCAGTTCTTC
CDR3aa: CASSAGTREDEQFF

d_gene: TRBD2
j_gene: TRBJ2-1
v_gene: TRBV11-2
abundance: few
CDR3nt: TGTGCCAGCAGCTCGGGACTAGCGGGAGTCGGGGAGCAGTTCTTC
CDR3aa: CASSSGLAGVGEQFF

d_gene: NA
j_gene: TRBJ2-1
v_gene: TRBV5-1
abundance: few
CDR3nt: TGCGCCAGCAGCCTTCTCGTTGGCAGCGTAAATGAGCAGTTCTTC
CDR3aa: CASSLLVGSVNEQFF

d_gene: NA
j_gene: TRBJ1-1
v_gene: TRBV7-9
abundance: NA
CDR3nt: TGTGCCAGCAGCTTCGAATACACTGAAGCTTTCTTT
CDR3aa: CASSFEYTEAFF

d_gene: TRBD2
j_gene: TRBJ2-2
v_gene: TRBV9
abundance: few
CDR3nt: TGTGCCAGCAGCGGGCTAGCGGGAGGGTTGGGCACCGGGGAGCTGTTTTTT
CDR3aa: CASSGLAGGLGTGELFF

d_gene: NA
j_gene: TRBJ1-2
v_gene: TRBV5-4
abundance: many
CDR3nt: TGTGCCAGCAGCCAGCCGACCGACTACTATGGCTACACCTTC
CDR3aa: CASSQPTDYYGYTF

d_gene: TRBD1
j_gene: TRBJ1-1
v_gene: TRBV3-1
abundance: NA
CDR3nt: TGTGCCAGCAGCCAATACGGACAGGGGAACACTGAAGCTTTCTTT
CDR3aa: CASSQYGQGNTEAFF

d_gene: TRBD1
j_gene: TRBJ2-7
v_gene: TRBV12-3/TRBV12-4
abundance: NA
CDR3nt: TGTGCCAGCAGTCAGACAGGGACGTCCTACGAGCAGTACTTC
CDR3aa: CASSQTGTSYEQYF

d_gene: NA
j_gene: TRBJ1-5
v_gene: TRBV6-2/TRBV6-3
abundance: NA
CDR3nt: TGTGCCAGCAGTGCCGGGACTTTGCCGAGCAATCAGCCCCAGCATTTT
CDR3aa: CASSAGTLPSNQPQHF

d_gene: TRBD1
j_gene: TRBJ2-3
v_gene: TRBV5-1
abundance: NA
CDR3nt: TGCGCCAGCAGCCCCTATACAGGGGGCACAGATACGCAGTATTTT
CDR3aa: CASSPYTGGTDTQYF

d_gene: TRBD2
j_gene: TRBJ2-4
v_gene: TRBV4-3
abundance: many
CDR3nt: TGCGCCAGCAGCCAAGATAGCGGGGGGGAAAACATTCAGTACTTC
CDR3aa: CASSQDSGGENIQYF

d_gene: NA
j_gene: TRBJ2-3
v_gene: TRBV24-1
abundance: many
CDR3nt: TGTGCCACCAGTGATCCCCGCCTACAGGGTTCTAGCACAGATACGCAGTATTTT
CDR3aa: CATSDPRLQGSSTDTQYF

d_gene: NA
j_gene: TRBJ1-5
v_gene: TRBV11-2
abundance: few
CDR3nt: TGTGCCAGCAGCTTGATGAGCAATCAGCCCCAGCATTTT
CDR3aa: CASSLMSNQPQHF

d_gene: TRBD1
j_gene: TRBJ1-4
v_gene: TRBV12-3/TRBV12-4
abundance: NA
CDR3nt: TGTGCCAGCAGTTTTGGTGACAGGGCTAATGAAAAACTGTTTTTT
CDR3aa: CASSFGDRANEKLFF

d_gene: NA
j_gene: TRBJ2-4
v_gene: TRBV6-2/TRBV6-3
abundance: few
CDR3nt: TGTGCCAGCAGTCCAAACAGGGTTCTAGCCAAAAACATTCAGTACTTC
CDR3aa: CASSPNRVLAKNIQYF

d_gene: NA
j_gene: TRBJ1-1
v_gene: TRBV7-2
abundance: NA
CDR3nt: TGTGCCAGCAGCTTAGTCCCCTGGGGTGAAGCTTTCTTT
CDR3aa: CASSLVPWGEAFF

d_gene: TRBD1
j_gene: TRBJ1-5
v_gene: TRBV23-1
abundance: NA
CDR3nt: TGCGCCAGCAGAGAGACCGGGACAGCGACTTATAGCAATCAGCCCCAGCATTTT
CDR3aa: CASRETGTATYSNQPQHF

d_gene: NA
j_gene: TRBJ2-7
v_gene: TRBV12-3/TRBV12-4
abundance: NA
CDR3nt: TGTGCCAGCAGGGGGTTAACCTCCTACGAGCAGTACTTC
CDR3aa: CASRGLTSYEQYF

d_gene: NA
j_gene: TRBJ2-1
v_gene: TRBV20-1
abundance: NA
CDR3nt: TGCAGTGCTAGAGCTCGTCGGGCAGGGACCTACAATGAGCAGTTCTTC
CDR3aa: CSARARRAGTYNEQFF

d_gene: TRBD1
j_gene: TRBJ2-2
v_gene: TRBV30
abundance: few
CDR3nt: TGTGCCTGGAATGGACAGGGCCGCGTGGGCGGGGAGCTGTTTTTT
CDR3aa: CAWNGQGRVGGELFF

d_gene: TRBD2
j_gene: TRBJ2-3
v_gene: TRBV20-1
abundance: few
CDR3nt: TGCAGTGCTACACAGGGACTAGCGGGAGCATTTGCAGATACGCAGTATTTT
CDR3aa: CSATQGLAGAFADTQYF

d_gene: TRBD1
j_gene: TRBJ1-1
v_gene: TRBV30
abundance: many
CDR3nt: TGTGCCTGGGGGACAGGCCGCACTGAAGCTTTCTTT
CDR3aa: CAWGTGRTEAFF

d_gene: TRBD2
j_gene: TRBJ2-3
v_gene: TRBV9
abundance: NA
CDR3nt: TGTGCCAGCAGCGTACTAGCGGGAACAGATACGCAGTATTTT
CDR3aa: CASSVLAGTDTQYF

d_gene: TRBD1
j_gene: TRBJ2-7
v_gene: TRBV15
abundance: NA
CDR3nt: TGTGCCACCAGCAGCGACAGGGGGTATCACGAGCAGTACTTC
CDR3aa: CATSSDRGYHEQYF

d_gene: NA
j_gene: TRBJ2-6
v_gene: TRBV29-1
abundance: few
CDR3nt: TGCAGCGTTGAGGGGGGCTCTGGGGCCAACGTCCTGACTTTC
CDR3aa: CSVEGGSGANVLTF

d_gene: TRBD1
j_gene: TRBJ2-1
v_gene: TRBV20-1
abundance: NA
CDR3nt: TGCAGTGCTAGAGATTTGGACAGGGGAAGGGACGAGCAGTTCTTC
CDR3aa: CSARDLDRGRDEQFF

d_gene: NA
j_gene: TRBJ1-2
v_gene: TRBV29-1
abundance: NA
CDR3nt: TGCAGCGTCTATCGGGGCTTAGGCTACACCTTC
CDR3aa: CSVYRGLGYTF

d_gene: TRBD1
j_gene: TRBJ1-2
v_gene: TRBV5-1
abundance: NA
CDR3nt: TGCGCCAGCAGCCCCAACCGACAGGGTGATGGCTACACCTTC
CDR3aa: CASSPNRQGDGYTF

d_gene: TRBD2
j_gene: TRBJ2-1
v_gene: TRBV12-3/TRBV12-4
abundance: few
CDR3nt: TGTGCCAGCAGGGGGACTAGCGGGAGAATCTATGAGCAGTTCTTC
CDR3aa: CASRGTSGRIYEQFF

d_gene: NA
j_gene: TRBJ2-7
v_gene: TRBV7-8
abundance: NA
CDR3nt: TGTGCCAGCAGCCCAACCCCTTCCTACGAGCAGTACTTC
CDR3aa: CASSPTPSYEQYF

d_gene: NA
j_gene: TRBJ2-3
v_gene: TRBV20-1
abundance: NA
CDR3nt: TGCAGTGCTAGGGGCACAGATACGCAGTATTTT
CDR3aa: CSARGTDTQYF

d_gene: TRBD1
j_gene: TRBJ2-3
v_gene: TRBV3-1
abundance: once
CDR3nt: TGTGCCAGCAGCCATCGGGACAGGGAAGGGGATACGCAGTATTTT
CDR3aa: CASSHRDREGDTQYF

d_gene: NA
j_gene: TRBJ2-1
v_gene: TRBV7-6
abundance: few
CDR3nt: TGTGCCAGCAGCTCCTTCAGGAAGGGGAACGAGCAGTTCTTC
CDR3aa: CASSSFRKGNEQFF

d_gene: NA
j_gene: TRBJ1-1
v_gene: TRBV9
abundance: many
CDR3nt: TGTGCCAGCAGCCCACCGGTGAACACTGAAGCTTTCTTT
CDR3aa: CASSPPVNTEAFF

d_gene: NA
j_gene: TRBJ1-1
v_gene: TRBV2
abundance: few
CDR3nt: TGTGCCAGCAGTGACGACAGTAACACTGAAGCTTTCTTT
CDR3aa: CASSDDSNTEAFF

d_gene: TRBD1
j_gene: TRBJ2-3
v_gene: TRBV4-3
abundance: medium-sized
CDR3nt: TGCGCCAGCAGCCAAGGGACAGGGTATAGCACAGATACGCAGTATTTT
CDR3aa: CASSQGTGYSTDTQYF

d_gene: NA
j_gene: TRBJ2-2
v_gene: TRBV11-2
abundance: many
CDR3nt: TGTGCCAGCAGCTTATCGGGGAGACCCACCGGGGAGCTGTTTTTT
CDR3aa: CASSLSGRPTGELFF

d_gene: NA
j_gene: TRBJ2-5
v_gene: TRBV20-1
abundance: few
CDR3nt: TGCAGTGCTAGAGAGGTCGAAAAGACCCAGTACTTC
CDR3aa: CSAREVEKTQYF

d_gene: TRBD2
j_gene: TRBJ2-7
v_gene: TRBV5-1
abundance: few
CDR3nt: TGCGCCAGCAGCTTGGAGCTTGGGGGAGGGGCCGAAACCGAGCAGTACTTC
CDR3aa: CASSLELGGGAETEQYF

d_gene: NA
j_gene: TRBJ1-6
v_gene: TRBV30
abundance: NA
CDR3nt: TGTGCCTGGACCGACCCCGTGACGGGCTATAATTCACCCCTCCACTTT
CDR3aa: CAWTDPVTGYNSPLHF

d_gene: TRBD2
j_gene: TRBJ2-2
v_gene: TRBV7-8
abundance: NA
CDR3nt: TGTGCCAGCAGCTTCCGTACCGTGACTAGCGGATCCGGGGAGCTGTTTTTT
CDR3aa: CASSFRTVTSGSGELFF